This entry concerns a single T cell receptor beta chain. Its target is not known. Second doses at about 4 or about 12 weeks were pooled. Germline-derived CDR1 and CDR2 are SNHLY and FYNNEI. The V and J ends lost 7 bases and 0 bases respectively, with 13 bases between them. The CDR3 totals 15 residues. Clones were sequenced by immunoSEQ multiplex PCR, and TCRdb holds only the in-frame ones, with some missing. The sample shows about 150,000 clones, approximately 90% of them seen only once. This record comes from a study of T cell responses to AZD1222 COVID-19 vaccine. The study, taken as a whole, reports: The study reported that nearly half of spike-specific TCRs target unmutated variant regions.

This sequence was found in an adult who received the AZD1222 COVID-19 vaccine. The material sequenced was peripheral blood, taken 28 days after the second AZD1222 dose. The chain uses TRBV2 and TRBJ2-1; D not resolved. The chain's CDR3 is CASKDGWSSYNEQFF. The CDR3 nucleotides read TGTGCCAGCAAGGACGGGTGGAGCTCCTACAATGAGCAGTTCTTC. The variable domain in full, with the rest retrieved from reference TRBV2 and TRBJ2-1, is EPEVTQTPSHQVTQMGQEVILRCVPISNHLYFYWYRQILGQKVEFLVSFYNNEISEKSEIFDDQFSVERPDGSNFTLKIRSTKLEDSAMYFCASKDGWSSYNEQFFGPGTRLTVL.